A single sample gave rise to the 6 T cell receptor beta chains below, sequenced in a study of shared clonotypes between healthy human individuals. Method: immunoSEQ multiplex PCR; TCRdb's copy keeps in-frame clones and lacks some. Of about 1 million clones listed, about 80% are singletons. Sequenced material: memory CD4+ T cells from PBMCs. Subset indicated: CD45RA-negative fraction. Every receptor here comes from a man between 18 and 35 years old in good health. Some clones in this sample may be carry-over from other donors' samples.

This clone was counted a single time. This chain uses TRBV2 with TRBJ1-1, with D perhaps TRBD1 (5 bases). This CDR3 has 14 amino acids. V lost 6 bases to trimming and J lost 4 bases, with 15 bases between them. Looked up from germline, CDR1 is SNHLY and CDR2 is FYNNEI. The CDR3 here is CASRTRSGGTEAFF. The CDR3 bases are TGTGCCAGCAGAACGCGCTCGGGGGGCACTGAAGCTTTCTTT.

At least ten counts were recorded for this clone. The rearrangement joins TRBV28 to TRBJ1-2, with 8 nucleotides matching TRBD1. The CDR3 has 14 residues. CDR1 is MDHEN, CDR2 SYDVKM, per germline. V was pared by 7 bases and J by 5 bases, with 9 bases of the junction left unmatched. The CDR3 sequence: CASTIPRQGYGYTF. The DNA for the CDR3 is TGTGCCAGCACCATTCCCCGACAGGGGTATGGCTACACCTTC.

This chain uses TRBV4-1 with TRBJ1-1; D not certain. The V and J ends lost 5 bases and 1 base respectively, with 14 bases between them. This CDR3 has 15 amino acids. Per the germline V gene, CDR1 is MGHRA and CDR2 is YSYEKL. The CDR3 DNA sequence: TGCGCCAGCAGCTTGCCTATCGTGGGGAACACTGAAGCTTTCTTT. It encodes CASSLPIVGNTEAFF.

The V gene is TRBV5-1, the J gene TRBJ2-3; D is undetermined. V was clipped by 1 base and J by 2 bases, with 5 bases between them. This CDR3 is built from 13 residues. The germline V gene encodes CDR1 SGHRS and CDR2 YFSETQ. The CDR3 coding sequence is TGCGCCAGCAGCTTGATTTACACAGATACGCAGTATTTT. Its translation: CASSLIYTDTQYF.

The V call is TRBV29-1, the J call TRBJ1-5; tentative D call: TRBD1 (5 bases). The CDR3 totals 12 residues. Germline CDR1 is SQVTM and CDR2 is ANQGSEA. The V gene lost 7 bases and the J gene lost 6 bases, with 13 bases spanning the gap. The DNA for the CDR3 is TGCAGCGCCAGGGAGGGTAGTCAGCCCCAGCATTTT. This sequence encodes CSAREGSQPQHF.

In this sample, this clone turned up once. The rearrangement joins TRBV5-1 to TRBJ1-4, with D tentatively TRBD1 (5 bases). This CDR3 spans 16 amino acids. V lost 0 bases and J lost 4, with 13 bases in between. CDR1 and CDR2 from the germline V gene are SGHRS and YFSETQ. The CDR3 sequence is CASSLAGAGGNEKLFF. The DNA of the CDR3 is TGCGCCAGCAGCTTGGCCGGGGCAGGAGGTAATGAAAAACTGTTTTTT.